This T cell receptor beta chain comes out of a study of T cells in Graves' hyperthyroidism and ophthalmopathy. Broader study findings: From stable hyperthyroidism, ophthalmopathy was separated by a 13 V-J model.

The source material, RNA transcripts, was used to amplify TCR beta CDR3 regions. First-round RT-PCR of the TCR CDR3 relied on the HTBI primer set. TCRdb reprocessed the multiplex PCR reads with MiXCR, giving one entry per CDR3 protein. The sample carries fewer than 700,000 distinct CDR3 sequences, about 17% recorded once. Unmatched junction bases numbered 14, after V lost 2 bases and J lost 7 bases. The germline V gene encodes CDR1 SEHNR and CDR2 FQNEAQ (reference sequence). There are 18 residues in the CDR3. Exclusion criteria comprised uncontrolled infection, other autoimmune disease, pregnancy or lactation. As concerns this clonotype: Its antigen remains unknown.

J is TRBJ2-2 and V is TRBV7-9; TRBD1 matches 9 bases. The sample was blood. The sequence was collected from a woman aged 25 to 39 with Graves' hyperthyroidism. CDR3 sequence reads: CASSLSARSQGADGELFF. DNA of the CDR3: TGTGCCAGCAGCTTATCCGCCCGGTCACAGGGGGCGGACGGGGAGCTGTTTTTT.